The 10 T cell receptor beta chains below come from one sample, sequenced in a study of CD8 T cells in Susac syndrome. RNA, at about 0.5 to 1 ug, was reverse transcribed with random hexamers. From the immunoSEQ multiplex PCR reads, TCRdb called clonotypes with MiXCR, one entry per CDR3 protein. The sample gives hundreds of thousands of distinct CDR3 sequences, 85% to 95% of which show up once; around 0.15% is in the top ten. The specimen was CD4+ T cells from PBMCs. The receptors originated from a human donor with Susac syndrome.

V gene TRBV3-1 combines with J gene TRBJ1-1; no definite D call. Germline V gene data show CDR1 as LGHDT and CDR2 as YNNKEL (reference sequence). V shed 4 bases and J shed 1 base, with 10 bases lying between them. This CDR3 is built from 14 residues. The CDR3 coding sequence is TGTGCCAGCAGCCGCGGACCCACGAACACTGAAGCTTTCTTT. It is translated as CASSRGPTNTEAFF.

This sequence joins TRBV30 and TRBJ1-5, with a weak D call TRBD1 (5 bases). The germline V and J ends were trimmed by 1 base and 3 bases, with 10 bases remaining between them. The V gene's germline CDR1 is GTSNPN and CDR2 SVGIG (reference sequence). The CDR3 consists of 14 residues. The CDR3 coding sequence is TGTGCCTGGAGTGCCGGGACCCTCAATCAGCCCCAGCATTTT. This encodes CAWSAGTLNQPQHF.

This chain links TRBV9 with TRBJ1-2; D is uncertain. V was cut by 4 bases and J by 4 bases, with 14 bases left in between. The V gene's germline CDR1 is SGDLS and CDR2 YYNGEE. The CDR3 is 14 amino acids. CDR3 region: CASSPQRAIYGYTF. CDR3 in DNA: TGTGCCAGCAGCCCCCAGCGGGCCATCTATGGCTACACCTTC.

The CDR3 region has the DNA TGCAGTGCCCTGACTAGCGGGGGGGCTTACAATGAGCAGTTCTTC. It translates to CSALTSGGAYNEQFF. The rearrangement uses TRBV20-1 and TRBJ2-1, with 14 positions matching TRBD2. Looked up from germline, CDR1 is DFQATT and CDR2 is SNEGSKA (reference sequence). V lost 6 bases and J lost 4; bases outside the gene matches: 5. The CDR3 length is 15 residues.

The V gene is TRBV4-2, the J gene TRBJ2-3; tentatively, D is TRBD2 (5 bases). The ends were cut back, 4 bases at V and 0 bases at J, with 29 bases in the middle. Germline V gene lookup returns CDR1 LGHNA and CDR2 YNFKEQ. This CDR3 region has 21 residues. The CDR3 region is CASSPKPGPTSLGGSTDTQYF. CDR3 sequence (DNA): TGTGCCAGCAGCCCAAAACCTGGACCGACCTCGTTAGGAGGTAGCACAGATACGCAGTATTTT.

The chain links TRBV6-6 to TRBJ2-5, with 10 bases lining up with TRBD2. The CDR3 covers 15 residues. V was pared by 2 bases and J by 4 bases, with 4 bases of the junction left unmatched. Germline loops: CDR1 MNHNY, CDR2 SVGAGI (reference sequence). CDR3 in amino acids: CASSYQRGGGETQYF. CDR3 sequence (DNA): TGTGCCAGCAGTTACCAGCGGGGGGGCGGAGAGACCCAGTACTTC.

The chain links TRBV10-3 to TRBJ1-2; the D is unclear. Germline V lookup: CDR1 ENHRY, CDR2 SYGVKD. This CDR3 region has 15 residues. Trimming cost V 3 bases and J 3 bases, with 14 bases left between them. The CDR3 bases are TGTGCCATCAGTGATCAAGCGACCACCTACTATGGCTACACCTTC. Translated: CAISDQATTYYGYTF.

V is TRBV29-1 and J is TRBJ1-2, with 10 bases that match TRBD1. Losses at the gene ends were 2 bases for V and 6 bases for J; bases not matched to a gene: 6. Per germline, CDR1 SQVTM and CDR2 ANQGSEA. The CDR3 consists of 14 residues. In DNA form, the CDR3 reads TGCAGCGTTGAACCCCCGGGACAGGGGAATGGCTACACCTTC. It translates to CSVEPPGQGNGYTF.

V is TRBV30 and J is TRBJ2-2; TRBD1 agrees at 7 bases. Trimming removed 2 bases from V and 5 bases from J; junction bases left unmatched: 5. Germline-derived CDR1 and CDR2 are GTSNPN and SVGIG (reference sequence). CDR3 length: 14 residues. The CDR3 DNA reads as TGTGCCTGGAGTTACGACAGGGCAACCGGGGAGCTGTTTTTT. It is translated as CAWSYDRATGELFF.

The chain recombines TRBV11-2 with TRBJ2-1; a weak D match, TRBD2 (6 bases). Per the germline V gene, CDR1 is SGHAT and CDR2 is FQNNGV. CDR3 size: 15 residues. V gave up 0 bases and J gave up 5 bases, with 11 bases separating them. This CDR3 reads CASSLDKGTHNEQFF. The CDR3 DNA reads TGTGCCAGCAGCTTAGATAAAGGGACTCACAATGAGCAGTTCTTC. The complete variable domain, with remaining parts taken from reference TRBV11-2 and TRBJ2-1, reads EAGVAQSPRYKIIEKRQSVAFWCNPISGHATLYWYQQILGQGPKLLIQFQNNGVVDDSQLPKDRFSAERLKGVDSTLKIQPAKLEDSAVYLCASSLDKGTHNEQFFGPGTRLTVL.